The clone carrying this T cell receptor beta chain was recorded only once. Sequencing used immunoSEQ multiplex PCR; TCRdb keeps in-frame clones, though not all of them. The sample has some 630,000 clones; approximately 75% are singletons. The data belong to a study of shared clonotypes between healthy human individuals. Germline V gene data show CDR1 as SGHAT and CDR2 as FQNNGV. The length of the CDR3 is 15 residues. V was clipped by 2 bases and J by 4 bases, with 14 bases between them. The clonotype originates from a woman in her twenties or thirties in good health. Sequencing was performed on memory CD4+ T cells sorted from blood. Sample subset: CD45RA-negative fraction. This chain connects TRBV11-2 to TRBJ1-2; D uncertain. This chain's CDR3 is CASSLPTLNRYGYTF. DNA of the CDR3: TGTGCCAGCAGCTTACCGACACTGAACCGCTATGGCTACACCTTC.